These T cell receptor beta chains were read from a single sample in a study of T cells after somatic rescue of genetic block. Sequencing was performed with immunoSEQ multiplex PCR; in TCRdb, only in-frame clones are kept and a portion is missing. The table records about 13,000 clones, 73% of them present only once. Sequenced input: peripheral blood mononuclear cells (PBMCs). The source is a boy younger than 18. Each CDR3 is given with its conserved first and last residue. Fields, in order: V gene, D gene, J gene, clone size, CDR3 protein, CDR3 DNA. The D gene is left open where the match is weak. For some rows the clone size is stated as once, few or many, or as a class when expanded; others skip it.

TRBV29-1,TRBD1,TRBJ1-1,-,CSVDRGQPEAFF,TGCAGCGTTGACAGGGGGCAACCTGAAGCTTTCTTT
TRBV7-9,TRBD1,TRBJ1-4,-,CASSLKDRVLTNEKLFF,TGTGCCAGCAGCTTAAAGGACAGGGTGTTAACTAATGAAAAACTGTTTTTT
TRBV7-8,-,TRBJ1-4,-,CASSLLGPNEKLFF,TGTGCCAGCAGCTTATTAGGGCCTAATGAAAAACTGTTTTTT
TRBV6-1,-,TRBJ1-1,-,CASSEGARVGEAFF,TGTGCCAGCAGTGAAGGGGCCCGAGTTGGGGAAGCTTTCTTT
TRBV6-4,TRBD1,TRBJ2-7,-,CASSAGTGYEQYF,TGTGCCAGCAGTGCTGGGACAGGGTACGAGCAGTACTTC
TRBV29-1,TRBD2,TRBJ2-3,once,CSAYGTSRSTDTQYF,TGCAGCGCCTACGGGACTAGCCGTAGCACAGATACGCAGTATTTT
TRBV14,TRBD1,TRBJ2-2,few,CASSRQGGVTGELFF,TGTGCCAGCAGCCGACAGGGGGGCGTCACCGGGGAGCTGTTTTTT
TRBV4-2,-,TRBJ2-7,-,CASSQVARPYEQYF,TGTGCCAGCAGCCAAGTCGCCAGGCCCTACGAGCAGTACTTC
TRBV12-5,TRBD1,TRBJ2-5,-,CASGPGQGEQETQYF,TGTGCTAGTGGCCCCGGACAGGGTGAGCAAGAGACCCAGTACTTC
TRBV19,-,TRBJ2-3,-,CASSIETLTDTQYF,TGTGCCAGTAGTATCGAGACGCTCACAGATACGCAGTATTTT
TRBV6-1,-,TRBJ1-2,-,CASSATDRPYGYTF,TGTGCCAGCAGCGCAACGGACAGACCCTATGGCTACACCTTC
TRBV5-4,TRBD1,TRBJ2-7,-,CASSLGSGGSYEQYF,TGTGCCAGCAGCTTGGGGTCAGGGGGCTCCTACGAGCAGTACTTC
TRBV19,-,TRBJ1-5,-,CASTRGTVNQPQHF,TGTGCCAGTACCCGGGGAACAGTAAATCAGCCCCAGCATTTT
TRBV28,TRBD2,TRBJ2-7,-,CASSLTSGGTPYEQYF,TGTGCCAGCAGTTTGACTAGCGGGGGGACCCCCTACGAGCAGTACTTC
TRBV19,TRBD1,TRBJ2-3,few,CASSRDRADTQYF,TGTGCCAGTAGTAGGGACAGGGCCGATACGCAGTATTTT
TRBV5-1,TRBD2,TRBJ2-1,-,CASNEASGAISYNEQFF,TGCGCCAGCAATGAGGCTAGCGGGGCAATCTCCTACAATGAGCAGTTCTTC
TRBV5-6,TRBD1,TRBJ1-2,-,CASSNLQGRGNYGYTF,TGTGCCAGCAGCAACCTACAGGGGAGAGGTAACTATGGCTACACCTTC
TRBV15,TRBD2,TRBJ2-5,-,CATSRVAGDQETQYF,TGTGCCACCAGCAGGGTAGCGGGGGACCAAGAGACCCAGTACTTC
TRBV19,-,TRBJ2-3,-,CASSIVGRDTQYF,TGTGCCAGTAGTATTGTGGGGAGAGATACGCAGTATTTT
TRBV19,TRBD1,TRBJ1-4,-,CASSPIRQGQSNEKLFF,TGTGCCAGTAGTCCGATACGACAGGGACAAAGTAATGAAAAACTGTTTTTT
TRBV6-1,-,TRBJ1-4,-,CASNVVRNEKLFF,TGTGCCAGCAACGTCGTTAGGAATGAAAAACTGTTTTTT
TRBV7-9,-,TRBJ2-7,-,CASSLGASWPVYEQYF,TGTGCCAGCAGCTTGGGGGCTAGCTGGCCTGTATACGAGCAGTACTTC
TRBV29-1,-,TRBJ2-7,-,CSVEDVHEQYF,TGCAGCGTTGAAGACGTCCACGAGCAGTACTTC
TRBV6-1,TRBD1,TRBJ1-1,-,CASTGDRVNTEAFF,TGTGCCAGCACGGGGGACAGGGTGAACACTGAAGCTTTCTTT
TRBV18,TRBD1,TRBJ2-7,few,CASSPLRDRRYYEQYF,TGTGCCAGCTCACCCCTCAGGGACAGGAGGTACTACGAGCAGTACTTC
TRBV2,-,TRBJ2-4,once,CASSDRHILAKNIQYF,TGTGCCAGCAGTGACAGGCACATTTTAGCCAAAAACATTCAGTACTTC
TRBV5-1,TRBD1,TRBJ2-5,once,CASSSWDSSSQETQYF,TGCGCCAGCAGTTCCTGGGACAGTTCGTCACAAGAGACCCAGTACTTC
TRBV18,TRBD2,TRBJ2-7,-,CASSPGTSGAYEQYF,TGTGCCAGCTCACCAGGGACTAGCGGGGCCTACGAGCAGTACTTC